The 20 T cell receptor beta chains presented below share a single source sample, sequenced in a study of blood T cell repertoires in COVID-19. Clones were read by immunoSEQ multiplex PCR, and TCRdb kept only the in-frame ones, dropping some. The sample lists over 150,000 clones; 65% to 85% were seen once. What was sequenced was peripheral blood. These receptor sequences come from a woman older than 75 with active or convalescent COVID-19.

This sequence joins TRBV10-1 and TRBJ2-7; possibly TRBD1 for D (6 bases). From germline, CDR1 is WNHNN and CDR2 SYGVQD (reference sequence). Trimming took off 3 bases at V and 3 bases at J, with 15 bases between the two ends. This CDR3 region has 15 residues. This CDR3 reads CASSDTSQGNYEQYF. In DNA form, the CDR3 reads TGCGCCAGCAGTGATACGAGCCAGGGGAACTACGAGCAGTACTTC.

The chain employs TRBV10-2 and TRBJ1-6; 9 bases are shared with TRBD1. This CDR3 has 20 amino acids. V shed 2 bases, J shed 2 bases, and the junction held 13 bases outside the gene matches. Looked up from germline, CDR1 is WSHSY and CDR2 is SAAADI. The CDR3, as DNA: TGCGCCAGCAGTGAGACGAACAAACAGGGGGCAGGGCCCTATAATTCACCCCTCCACTTT. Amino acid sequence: CASSETNKQGAGPYNSPLHF.

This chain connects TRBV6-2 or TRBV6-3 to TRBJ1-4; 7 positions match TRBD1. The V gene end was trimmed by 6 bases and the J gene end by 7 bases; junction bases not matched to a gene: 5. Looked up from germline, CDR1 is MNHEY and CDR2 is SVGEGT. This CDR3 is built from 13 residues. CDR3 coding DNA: TGTGCCAGCAGCAAGGGGGCGCGTGAAAAACTGTTTTTT. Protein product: CASSKGAREKLFF.

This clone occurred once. Here the CDR3 DNA reads TGTGCCAGCAGCCTTTCAGGACAGGGGGCCGCTGAAGCTTTCTTT. Amino acids: CASSLSGQGAAEAFF. The chain recombines TRBV7-3 with TRBJ1-1, with TRBD1 identical over 11 bases. The CDR3 is 15 residues long. Looked up from germline, CDR1 is SGHTA and CDR2 is FQGTGA. V was clipped by 5 bases and J by 6 bases; unmatched bases: 8.

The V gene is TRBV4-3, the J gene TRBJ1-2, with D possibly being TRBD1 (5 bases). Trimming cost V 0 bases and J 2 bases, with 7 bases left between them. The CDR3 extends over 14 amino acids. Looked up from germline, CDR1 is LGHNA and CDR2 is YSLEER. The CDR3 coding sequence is TGCGCCAGCAGCCAAGATAGGGGAAACTATGGCTACACCTTC. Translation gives CASSQDRGNYGYTF.

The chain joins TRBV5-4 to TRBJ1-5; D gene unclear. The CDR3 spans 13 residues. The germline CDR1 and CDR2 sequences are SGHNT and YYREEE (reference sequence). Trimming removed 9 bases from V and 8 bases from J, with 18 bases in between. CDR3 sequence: CATTLDEREPQHF. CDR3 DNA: TGTGCCACAACGCTCGACGAGAGGGAGCCCCAGCATTTT. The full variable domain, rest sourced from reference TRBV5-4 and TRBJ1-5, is ETGVTQSPTHLIKTRGQQVTLRCSSQSGHNTVSWYQQALGQGPQFIFQYYREEENGRGNFPPRFSGLQFPNYSSELNVNALELDDSALYLCATTLDEREPQHFGDGTRLSIL.

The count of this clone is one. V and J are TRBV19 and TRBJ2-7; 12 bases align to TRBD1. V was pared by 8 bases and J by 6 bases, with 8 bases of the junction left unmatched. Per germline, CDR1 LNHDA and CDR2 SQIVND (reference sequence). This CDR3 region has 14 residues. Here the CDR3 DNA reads TGTGCCAGTGCCTCCGGGACAGGGGGCGGCGAGCAGTACTTC. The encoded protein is CASASGTGGGEQYF.

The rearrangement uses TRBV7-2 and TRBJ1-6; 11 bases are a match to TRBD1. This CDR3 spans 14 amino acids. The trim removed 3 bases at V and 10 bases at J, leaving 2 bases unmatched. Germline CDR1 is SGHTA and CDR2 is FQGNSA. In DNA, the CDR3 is TGTGCCAGCAGCTTCGGGACAGGGGGGTCACCCCTCCACTTT. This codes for CASSFGTGGSPLHF.

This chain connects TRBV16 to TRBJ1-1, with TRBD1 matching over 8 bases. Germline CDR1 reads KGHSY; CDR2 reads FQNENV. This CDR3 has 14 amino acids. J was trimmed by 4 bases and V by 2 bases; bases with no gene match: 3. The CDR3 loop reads CASSQNQGATEAFF. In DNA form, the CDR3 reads TGTGCCAGCAGCCAAAATCAGGGGGCCACTGAAGCTTTCTTT.

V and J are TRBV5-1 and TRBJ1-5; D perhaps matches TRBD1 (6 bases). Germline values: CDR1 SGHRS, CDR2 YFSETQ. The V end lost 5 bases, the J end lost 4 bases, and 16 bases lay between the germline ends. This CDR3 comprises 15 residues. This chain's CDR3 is CASSPTGSWNQPQHF. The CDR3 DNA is TGCGCCAGCAGTCCCACAGGGAGTTGGAATCAGCCCCAGCATTTT.

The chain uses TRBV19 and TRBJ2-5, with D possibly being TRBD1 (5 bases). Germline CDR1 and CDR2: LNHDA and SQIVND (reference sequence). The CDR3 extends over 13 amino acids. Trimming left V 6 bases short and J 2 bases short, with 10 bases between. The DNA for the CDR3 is TGTGCCAGTAGAGGACCAGGGCAAGAGACCCAGTACTTC. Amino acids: CASRGPGQETQYF.

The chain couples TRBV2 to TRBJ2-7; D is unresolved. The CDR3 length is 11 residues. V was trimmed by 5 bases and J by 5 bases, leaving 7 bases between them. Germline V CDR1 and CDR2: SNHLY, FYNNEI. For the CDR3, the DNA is TGTGCCAGCAGTCCTTTAAACGAGCAGTACTTC. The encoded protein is CASSPLNEQYF.

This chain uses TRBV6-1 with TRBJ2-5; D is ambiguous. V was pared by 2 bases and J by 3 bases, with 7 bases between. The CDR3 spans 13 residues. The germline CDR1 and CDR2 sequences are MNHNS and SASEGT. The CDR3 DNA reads TGTGCCAGCAGTGAATGGCCCAAAGAGACCCAGTACTTC. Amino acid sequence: CASSEWPKETQYF.

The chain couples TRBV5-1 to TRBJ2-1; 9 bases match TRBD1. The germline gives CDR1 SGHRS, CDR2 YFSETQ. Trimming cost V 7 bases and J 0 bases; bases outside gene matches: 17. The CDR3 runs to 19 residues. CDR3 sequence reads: CASSPTGTGLRNSYNEQFF. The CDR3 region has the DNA TGCGCCAGCTCTCCCACCGGGACAGGGCTACGAAACTCCTACAATGAGCAGTTCTTC. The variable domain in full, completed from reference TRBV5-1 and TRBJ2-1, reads KAGVTQTPRYLIKTRGQQVTLSCSPISGHRSVSWYQQTPGQGLQFLFEYFSETQRNKGNFPGRFSGRQFSNSRSEMNVSTLELGDSALYLCASSPTGTGLRNSYNEQFFGPGTRLTVL.

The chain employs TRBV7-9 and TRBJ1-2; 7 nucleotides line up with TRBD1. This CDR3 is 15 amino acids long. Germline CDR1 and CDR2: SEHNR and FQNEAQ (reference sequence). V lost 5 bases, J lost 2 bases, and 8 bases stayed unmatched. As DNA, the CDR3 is TGTGCCAGCAGCCATGGGACAGATAGCAACTATGGCTACACCTTC. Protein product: CASSHGTDSNYGYTF.

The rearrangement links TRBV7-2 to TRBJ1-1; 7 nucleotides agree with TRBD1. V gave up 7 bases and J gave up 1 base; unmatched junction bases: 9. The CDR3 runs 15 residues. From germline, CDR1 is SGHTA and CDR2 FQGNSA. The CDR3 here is CASTSQTGRNTEAFF. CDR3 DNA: TGTGCCAGCACCTCCCAGACAGGGAGGAACACTGAAGCTTTCTTT.

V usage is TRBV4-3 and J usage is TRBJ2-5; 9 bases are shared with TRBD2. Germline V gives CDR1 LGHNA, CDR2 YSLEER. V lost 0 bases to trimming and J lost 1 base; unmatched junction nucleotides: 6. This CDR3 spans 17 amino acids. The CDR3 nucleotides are TGCGCCAGCAGCCAAGAGAGGGGCGGGGGGGCCCAAGAGACCCAGTACTTC. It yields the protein CASSQERGGGAQETQYF.

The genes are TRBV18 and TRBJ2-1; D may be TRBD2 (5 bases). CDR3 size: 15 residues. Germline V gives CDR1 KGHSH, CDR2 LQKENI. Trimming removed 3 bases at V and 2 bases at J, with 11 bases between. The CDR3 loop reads CASSPAGGTYNEQFF. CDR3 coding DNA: TGTGCCAGCTCACCGGCGGGTGGTACCTACAATGAGCAGTTCTTC. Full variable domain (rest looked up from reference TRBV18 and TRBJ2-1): NAGVMQNPRHLVRRRGQEARLRCSPMKGHSHVYWYRQLPEEGLKFMVYLQKENIIDESGMPKERFSAEFPKEGPSILRIQQVVRGDSAAYFCASSPAGGTYNEQFFGPGTRLTVL.

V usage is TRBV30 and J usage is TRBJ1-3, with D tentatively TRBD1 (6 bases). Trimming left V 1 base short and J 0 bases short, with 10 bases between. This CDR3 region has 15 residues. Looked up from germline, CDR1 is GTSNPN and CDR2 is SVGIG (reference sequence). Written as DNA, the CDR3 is TGTGCCTGGAGTGCAAACAGGGTCTCTGGAAACACCATATATTTT. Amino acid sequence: CAWSANRVSGNTIYF. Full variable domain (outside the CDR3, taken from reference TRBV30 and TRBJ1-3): SQTIHQWPATLVQPVGSPLSLECTVEGTSNPNLYWYRQAAGRGLQLLFYSVGIGQISSEVPQNLSASRPQDRQFILSSKKLLLSDSGFYLCAWSANRVSGNTIYFGEGSWLTVV.

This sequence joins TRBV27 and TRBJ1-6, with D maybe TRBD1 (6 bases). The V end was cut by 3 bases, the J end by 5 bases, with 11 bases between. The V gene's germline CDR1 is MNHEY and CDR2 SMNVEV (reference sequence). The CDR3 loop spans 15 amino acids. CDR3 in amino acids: CASSFLGQNNSPLHF. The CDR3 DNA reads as TGTGCCAGCAGTTTTCTCGGACAGAATAATTCACCCCTCCACTTT.